The 2 T cell receptor beta chains below were found in one sample sequenced in a study of shared clonotypes between healthy human individuals. Using immunoSEQ multiplex PCR, the repertoire was profiled, and TCRdb retains in-frame clones only, with some absent. The sample consists of 950,000 to 1,300,000 clones, around 74% of them appearing once. Sequenced input: memory CD4+ T cells sorted from blood. Subset described: CD45RA-negative fraction. The receptors originated from a young man in good health.

This clone has a handful of counts. The chain employs TRBV19 and TRBJ1-5; D call uncertain. The CDR3 is 16 residues long. The ends were cut back, 5 bases at V and 2 bases at J, with 16 bases in the middle. CDR1 is LNHDA and CDR2 is SQIVND in the germline V gene (reference sequence). This chain's CDR3 is CASSARIPAGNQPQHF. The CDR3 coding sequence is TGTGCCAGTAGTGCTCGTATACCCGCGGGCAATCAGCCCCAGCATTTT.

This clone was found once. V is TRBV5-8 and J is TRBJ1-2; weak D call: TRBD1 (5 bases). Germline CDR1 SGHTS, CDR2 YDEGEE. Trimming removed 0 bases at V and 5 bases at J, with 14 bases between. The CDR3 is made up of 15 amino acids. The CDR3 DNA is TGTGCCAGCAGCTTGGGGGTCAGAGAGGGGTATGGCTACACCTTC. It yields the protein CASSLGVREGYGYTF.